The sequence of this T cell receptor (beta chain) was determined in a study of response to subunit inactivated influenza vaccine. Study observations and caveats: With each seasonal influenza vaccination, the authors suggested, few new T cells are recruited.

The CDR3 has 11 amino acids. The V gene lost 7 bases and the J gene lost 6 bases, with 10 bases spanning the gap. Germline values: CDR1 DFQATT, CDR2 SNEGSKA (reference sequence). Points on this clonotype: Its antigen is unknown.

TCRdb analysed the RT-PCR reads with MiXCR anew, one entry per CDR3 protein. Of roughly 650,000 distinct CDR3 sequences listed, more than 15% are singletons. This chain connects TRBV20-1 to TRBJ2-1, with TRBD2 as a possible D gene (5 bases). The sequencing used PBMCs from blood, collected roughly 12 days after vaccination. This clonotype originated in a man aged 50 to 59 who received an inactivated influenza vaccine. The CDR3 spells CSGSRGNEQFF. In DNA, the CDR3 is TGCAGTGGGTCTCGGGGCAATGAGCAGTTCTTC.